This T cell receptor (beta chain) came from a study of control samples from healthy donors and cancer patients. This CDR3 comprises 13 residues. V shed 7 bases, J shed 4 bases, and the junction held 4 bases outside the gene matches. The V gene's germline CDR1 is SNHLY and CDR2 FYNNEI. Data came from immunoSEQ multiplex PCR; TCRdb stores just in-frame clones and leaves some out. The sample comprises about 50,000 clones, 95% to 96% of which are singletons, and under 2% rests with the top ten. The receptor comes from a woman aged 25 to 39 in good health. The rearrangement joins TRBV2 to TRBJ1-3; TRBD1 aligns across 7 bases. What was sequenced was blood. CDR3 amino acids: CASNDRDGNTIYF. Written as DNA, the CDR3 is TGTGCCAGCAATGACAGGGACGGAAACACCATATATTTT.